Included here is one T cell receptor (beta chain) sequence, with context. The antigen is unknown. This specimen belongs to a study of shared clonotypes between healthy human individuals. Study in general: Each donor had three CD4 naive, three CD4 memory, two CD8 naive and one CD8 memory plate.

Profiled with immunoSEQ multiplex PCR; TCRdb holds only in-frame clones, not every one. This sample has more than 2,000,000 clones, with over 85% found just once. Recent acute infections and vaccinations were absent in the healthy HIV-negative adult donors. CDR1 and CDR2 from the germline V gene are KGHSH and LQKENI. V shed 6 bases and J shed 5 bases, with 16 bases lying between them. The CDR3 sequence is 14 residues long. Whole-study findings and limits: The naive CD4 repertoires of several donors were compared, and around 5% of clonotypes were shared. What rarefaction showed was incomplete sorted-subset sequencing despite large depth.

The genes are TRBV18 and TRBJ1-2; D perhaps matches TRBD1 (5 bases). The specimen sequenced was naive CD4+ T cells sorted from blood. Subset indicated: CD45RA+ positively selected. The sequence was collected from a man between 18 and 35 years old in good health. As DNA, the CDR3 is TGTGCCAGCTCGCCCGAAGGGACGATTTATGGCTACACCTTC. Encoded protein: CASSPEGTIYGYTF.